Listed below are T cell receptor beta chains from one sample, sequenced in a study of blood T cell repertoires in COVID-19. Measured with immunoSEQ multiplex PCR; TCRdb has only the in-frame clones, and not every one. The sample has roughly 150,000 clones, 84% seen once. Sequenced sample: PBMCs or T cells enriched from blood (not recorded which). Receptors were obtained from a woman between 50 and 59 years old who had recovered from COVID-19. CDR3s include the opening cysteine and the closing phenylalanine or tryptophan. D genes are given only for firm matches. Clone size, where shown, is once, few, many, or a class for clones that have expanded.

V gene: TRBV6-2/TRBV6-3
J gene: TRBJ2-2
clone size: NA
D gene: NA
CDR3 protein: CASSYSEGVRNTGELFF
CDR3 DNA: TGTGCCAGCAGTTACTCGGAAGGGGTGAGAAACACCGGGGAGCTGTTTTTT

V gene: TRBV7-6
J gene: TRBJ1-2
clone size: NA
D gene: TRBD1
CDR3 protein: CASSSWTGVNYGYTF
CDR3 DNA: TGTGCCAGCAGCTCTTGGACAGGGGTTAACTATGGCTACACCTTC

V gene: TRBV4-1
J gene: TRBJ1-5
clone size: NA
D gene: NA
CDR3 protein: CASSHPGGNQPQHF
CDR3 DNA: TGCGCCAGCAGCCACCCGGGGGGGAATCAGCCCCAGCATTTT

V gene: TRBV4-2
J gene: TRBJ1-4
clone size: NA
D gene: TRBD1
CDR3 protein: CASSQELATGNEKLFF
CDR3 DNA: TGTGCCAGCAGCCAAGAACTTGCGACAGGGAATGAAAAACTGTTTTTT

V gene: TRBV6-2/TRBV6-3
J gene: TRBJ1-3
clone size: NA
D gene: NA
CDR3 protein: CASSYSLQRSSGNTIYF
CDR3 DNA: TGTGCCAGCAGTTACTCGTTACAGCGGTCCTCTGGAAACACCATATATTTT

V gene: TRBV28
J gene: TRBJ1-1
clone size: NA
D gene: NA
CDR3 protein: CASSLSFGGARNTEAFF
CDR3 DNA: TGTGCCAGCAGTTTATCATTTGGAGGGGCCAGGAACACTGAAGCTTTCTTT

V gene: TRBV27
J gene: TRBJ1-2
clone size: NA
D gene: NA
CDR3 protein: CASSAHRDGYTF
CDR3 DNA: TGTGCCAGCAGTGCCCACAGGGACGGCTACACCTTC

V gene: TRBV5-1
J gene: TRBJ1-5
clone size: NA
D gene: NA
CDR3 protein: CASSWGVSGNQPQHF
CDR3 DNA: TGCGCCAGCAGCTGGGGGGTATCGGGCAATCAGCCCCAGCATTTT

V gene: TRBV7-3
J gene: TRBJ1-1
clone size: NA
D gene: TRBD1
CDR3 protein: CASSLTIGTANTEAFF
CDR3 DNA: TGTGCCAGCAGCTTAACGATAGGGACAGCGAACACTGAAGCTTTCTTT

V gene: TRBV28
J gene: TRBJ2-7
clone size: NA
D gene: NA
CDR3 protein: CASNGEPRLHEQYF
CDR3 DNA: TGTGCCAGCAACGGGGAACCCAGGCTCCACGAGCAGTACTTC

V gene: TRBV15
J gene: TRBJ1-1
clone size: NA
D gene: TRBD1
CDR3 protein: CATSRDTGGYTEAFF
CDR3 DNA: TGTGCCACCAGCAGAGATACAGGGGGGTACACTGAAGCTTTCTTT

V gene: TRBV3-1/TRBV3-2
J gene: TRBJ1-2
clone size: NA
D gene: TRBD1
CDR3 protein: CASSDSRGSGGFGYTF
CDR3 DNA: TGTGCCAGCAGCGACTCAAGAGGATCAGGGGGCTTCGGCTACACCTTC

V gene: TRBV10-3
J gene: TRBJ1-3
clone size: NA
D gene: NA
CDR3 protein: CAIIEGPGNTIYF
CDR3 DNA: TGTGCCATAATCGAGGGTCCTGGAAACACCATATATTTT

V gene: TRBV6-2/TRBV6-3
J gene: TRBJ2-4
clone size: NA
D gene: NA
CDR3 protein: CASSSLGIQYF
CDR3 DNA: TGTGCCAGCAGTTCCCTAGGCATTCAGTACTTC

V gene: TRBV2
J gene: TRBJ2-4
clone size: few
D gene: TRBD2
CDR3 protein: CASSEGSGVENIQYF
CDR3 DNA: TGTGCCAGCAGTGAAGGGAGCGGGGTTGAAAACATTCAGTACTTC

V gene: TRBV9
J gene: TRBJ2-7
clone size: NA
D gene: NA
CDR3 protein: CASSPGFAVYEQYF
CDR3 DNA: TGTGCCAGCAGTCCGGGTTTTGCGGTCTACGAGCAGTACTTC

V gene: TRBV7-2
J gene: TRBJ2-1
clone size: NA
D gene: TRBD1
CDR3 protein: CASSPDRGMNEQFF
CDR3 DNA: TGTGCCAGCAGCCCCGACAGGGGGATGAATGAGCAGTTCTTC

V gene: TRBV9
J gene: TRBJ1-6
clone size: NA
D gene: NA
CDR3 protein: CASSLSDRDNSPLHF
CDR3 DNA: TGTGCCAGCAGCCTTTCAGACAGAGATAATTCACCCCTCCACTTT

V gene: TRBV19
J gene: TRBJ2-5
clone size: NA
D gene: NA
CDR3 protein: CASSRGPGNPQETQYF
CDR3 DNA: TGTGCCAGTAGTAGAGGCCCAGGGAACCCTCAAGAGACCCAGTACTTC

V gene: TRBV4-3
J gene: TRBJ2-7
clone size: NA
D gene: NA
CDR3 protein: CASRRSLPLQQYF
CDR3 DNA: TGCGCCAGCAGACGCTCCCTACCCTTGCAGCAGTACTTC

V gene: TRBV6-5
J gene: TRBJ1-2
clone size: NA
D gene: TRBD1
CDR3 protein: CASSYVASGQGRGYTF
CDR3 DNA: TGTGCCAGCAGTTACGTGGCTTCGGGACAGGGCCGTGGCTACACCTTC

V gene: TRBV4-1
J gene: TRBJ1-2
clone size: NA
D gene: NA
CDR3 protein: CASSQFPREGTYGHTF
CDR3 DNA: TGCGCCAGCAGCCAATTCCCCCGGGAGGGGACCTATGGCCACACCTTC

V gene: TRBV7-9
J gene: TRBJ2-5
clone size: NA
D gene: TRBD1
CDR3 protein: CASSLRTGRQETQYF
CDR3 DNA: TGTGCCAGCAGCTTAAGGACAGGGAGGCAAGAGACCCAGTACTTC

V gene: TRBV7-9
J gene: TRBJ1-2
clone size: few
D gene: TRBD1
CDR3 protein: CASSRHGASQGGGYTF
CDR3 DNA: TGTGCCAGCAGCAGGCATGGGGCCTCCCAAGGGGGCGGCTACACCTTC

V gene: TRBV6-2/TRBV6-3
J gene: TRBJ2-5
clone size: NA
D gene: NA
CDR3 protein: CASSYPAGVPETQYF
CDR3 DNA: TGTGCCAGCAGTTACCCGGCAGGGGTCCCAGAGACCCAGTACTTC

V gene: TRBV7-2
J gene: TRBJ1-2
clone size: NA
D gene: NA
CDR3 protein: CASSPESAAYGYTF
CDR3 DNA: TGTGCCAGCAGCCCCGAAAGTGCCGCGTATGGCTACACCTTC

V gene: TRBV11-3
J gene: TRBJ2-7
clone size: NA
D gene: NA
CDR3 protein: CASSLGGSPYEQYF
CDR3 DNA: TGTGCCAGCAGCTTAGGAGGGTCCCCCTACGAGCAGTACTTC

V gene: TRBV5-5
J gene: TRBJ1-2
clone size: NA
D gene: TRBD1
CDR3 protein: CASSLWVGTADGYTF
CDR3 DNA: TGTGCCAGCAGCTTGTGGGTCGGGACAGCCGATGGCTACACCTTC

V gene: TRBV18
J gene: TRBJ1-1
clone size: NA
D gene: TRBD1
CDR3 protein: CASSPRQGDTEAFF
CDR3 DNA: TGTGCCAGCTCACCGCGACAGGGCGACACTGAAGCTTTCTTT

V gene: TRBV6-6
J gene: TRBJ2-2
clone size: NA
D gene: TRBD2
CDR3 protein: CASSPTRGRPNRAGELFF
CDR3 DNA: TGTGCCAGCAGTCCTACCCGCGGGAGGCCGAATAGGGCCGGGGAGCTGTTTTTT

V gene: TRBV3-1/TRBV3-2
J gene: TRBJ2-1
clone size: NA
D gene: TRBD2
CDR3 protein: CASSPRLAGGYNEQFF
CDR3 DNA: TGTGCCAGCAGCCCTCGACTAGCGGGAGGGTACAATGAGCAGTTCTTC

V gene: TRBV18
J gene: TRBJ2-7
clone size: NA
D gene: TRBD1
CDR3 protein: CASSLGQGLYNEQYF
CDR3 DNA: TGTGCCAGCTCACTAGGACAGGGGCTGTATAACGAGCAGTACTTC

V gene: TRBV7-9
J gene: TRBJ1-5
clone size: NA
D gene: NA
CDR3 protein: CASSLGGGGNQPQHF
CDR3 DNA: TGTGCCAGCAGCTTAGGGGGGGGTGGCAATCAGCCCCAGCATTTT

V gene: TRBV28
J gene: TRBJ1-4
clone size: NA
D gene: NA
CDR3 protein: CASSLGGGRGFLLFF
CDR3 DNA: TGTGCCAGCAGTTTAGGCGGCGGCAGGGGCTTCTTACTGTTTTTT

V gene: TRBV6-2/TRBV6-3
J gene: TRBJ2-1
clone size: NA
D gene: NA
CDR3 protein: CASSPGTKYNEQFF
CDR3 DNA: TGTGCCAGCAGTCCCGGGACAAAGTACAATGAGCAGTTCTTC

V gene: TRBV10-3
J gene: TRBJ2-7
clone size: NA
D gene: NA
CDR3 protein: CATGLGADSYEQYF
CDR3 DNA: TGTGCCACCGGGCTGGGGGCAGACTCCTACGAGCAGTACTTC

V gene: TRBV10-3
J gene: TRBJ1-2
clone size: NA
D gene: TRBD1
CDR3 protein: CAISGQGQSANYGYTF
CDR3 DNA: TGTGCCATCAGTGGACAGGGACAGTCGGCTAACTATGGCTACACCTTC

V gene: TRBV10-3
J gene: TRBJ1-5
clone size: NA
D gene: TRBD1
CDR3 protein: CAIRPGQGENQPQHF
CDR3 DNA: TGTGCCATCAGGCCGGGACAGGGGGAAAATCAGCCCCAGCATTTT

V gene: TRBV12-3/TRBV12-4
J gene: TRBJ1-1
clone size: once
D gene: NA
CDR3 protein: CASSPRLLEEAFF
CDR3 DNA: TGTGCCAGCAGTCCCCGACTTCTGGAGGAAGCTTTCTTT

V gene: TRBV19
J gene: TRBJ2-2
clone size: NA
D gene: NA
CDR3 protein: CASSISGSGTGELFF
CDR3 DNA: TGTGCCAGTAGTATCTCGGGTAGTGGGACCGGGGAGCTGTTTTTT

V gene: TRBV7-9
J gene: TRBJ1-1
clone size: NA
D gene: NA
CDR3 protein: CASSPRSKNTEAFF
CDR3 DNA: TGTGCCAGCAGTCCGAGGTCAAAAAACACTGAAGCTTTCTTT

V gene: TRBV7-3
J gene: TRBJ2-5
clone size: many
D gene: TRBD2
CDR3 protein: CASSLWGGDLQETQYF
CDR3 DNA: TGTGCCAGCAGCTTATGGGGGGGAGACCTCCAAGAGACCCAGTACTTC

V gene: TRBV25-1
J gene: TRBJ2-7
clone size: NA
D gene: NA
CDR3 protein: CASAPFQTLNEGEQYF
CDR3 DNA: TGTGCCAGCGCTCCCTTTCAAACACTGAATGAGGGCGAGCAGTACTTC

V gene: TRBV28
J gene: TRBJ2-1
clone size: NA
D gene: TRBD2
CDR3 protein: CASSLSLGLKREASYNEQFF
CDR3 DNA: TGTGCCAGCAGTTTGTCTCTGGGGTTGAAGCGGGAGGCATCCTACAATGAGCAGTTCTTC

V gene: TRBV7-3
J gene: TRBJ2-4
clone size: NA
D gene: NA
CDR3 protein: CASSQRELAKNIQYF
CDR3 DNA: TGTGCCAGCAGCCAACGAGAGTTAGCCAAAAACATTCAGTACTTC

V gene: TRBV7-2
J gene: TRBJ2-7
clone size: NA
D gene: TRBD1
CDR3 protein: CASSPDRGYEQYF
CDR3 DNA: TGTGCCAGCAGCCCCGACAGGGGCTACGAGCAGTACTTC

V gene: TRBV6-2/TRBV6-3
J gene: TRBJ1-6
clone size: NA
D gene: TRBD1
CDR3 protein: CASSSLTGARSPLHF
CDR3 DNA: TGTGCCAGCAGTTCCCTGACAGGGGCTCGATCACCCCTCCACTTT

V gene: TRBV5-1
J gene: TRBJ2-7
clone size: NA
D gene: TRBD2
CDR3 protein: CASSRTGGSYEQYF
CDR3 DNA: TGCGCCAGCAGCCGGACGGGAGGGAGCTACGAGCAGTACTTC

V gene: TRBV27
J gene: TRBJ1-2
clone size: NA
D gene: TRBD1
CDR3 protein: CASSHFPQGDYYGYTF
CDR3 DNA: TGTGCCAGCAGCCACTTTCCACAGGGGGACTATTATGGCTACACCTTC

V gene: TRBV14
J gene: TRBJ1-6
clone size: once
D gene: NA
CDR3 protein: CASSPVNFPSPLHF
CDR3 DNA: TGTGCCAGCAGCCCGGTGAATTTTCCTTCACCCCTCCACTTT